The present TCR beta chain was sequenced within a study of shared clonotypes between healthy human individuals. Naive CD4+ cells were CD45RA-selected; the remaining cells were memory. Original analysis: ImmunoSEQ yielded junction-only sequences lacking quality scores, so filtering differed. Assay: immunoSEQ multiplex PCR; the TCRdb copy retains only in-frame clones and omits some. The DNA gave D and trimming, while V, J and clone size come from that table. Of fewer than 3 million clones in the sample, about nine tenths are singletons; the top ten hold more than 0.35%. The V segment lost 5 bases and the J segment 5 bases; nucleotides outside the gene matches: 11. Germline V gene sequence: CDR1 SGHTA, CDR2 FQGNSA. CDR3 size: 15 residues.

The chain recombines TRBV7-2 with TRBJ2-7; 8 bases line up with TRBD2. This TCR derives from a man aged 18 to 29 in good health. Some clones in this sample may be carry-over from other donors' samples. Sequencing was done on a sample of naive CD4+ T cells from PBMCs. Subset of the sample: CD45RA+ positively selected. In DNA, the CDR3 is TGTGCCAGCAGCACAGGCGGGGGGCGGGGACACGAGCAGTACTTC. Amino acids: CASSTGGGRGHEQYF.